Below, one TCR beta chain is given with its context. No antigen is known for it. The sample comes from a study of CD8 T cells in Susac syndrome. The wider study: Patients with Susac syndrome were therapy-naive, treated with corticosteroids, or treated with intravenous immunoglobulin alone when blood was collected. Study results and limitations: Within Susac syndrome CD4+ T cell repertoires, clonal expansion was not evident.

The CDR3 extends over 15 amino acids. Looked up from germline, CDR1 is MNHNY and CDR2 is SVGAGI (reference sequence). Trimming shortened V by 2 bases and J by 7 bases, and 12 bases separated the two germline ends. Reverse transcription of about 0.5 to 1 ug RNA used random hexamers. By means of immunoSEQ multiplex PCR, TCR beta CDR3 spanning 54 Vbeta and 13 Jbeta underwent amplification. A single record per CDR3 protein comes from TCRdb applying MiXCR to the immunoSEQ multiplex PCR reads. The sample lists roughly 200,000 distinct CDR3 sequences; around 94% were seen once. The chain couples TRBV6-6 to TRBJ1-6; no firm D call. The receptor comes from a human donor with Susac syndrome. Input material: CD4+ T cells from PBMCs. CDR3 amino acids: CASSYALAENSPLHF. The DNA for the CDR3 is TGTGCCAGCAGTTACGCCTTGGCGGAAAATTCACCCCTCCACTTT.